This T cell receptor beta chain is from a study of cytomegalovirus exposure and HLA in healthy donors. On the study more broadly: The same platform was used for the 130 or so validation repertoires and the roughly 720 first-cohort repertoires, a later analysis reported.

In germline, CDR1 is SGHTA, CDR2 FQGTGA. J was trimmed by 2 bases and V by 3 bases; bases with no gene match: 9. The CDR3 is 18 residues long. The assay was immunoSEQ multiplex PCR, and TCRdb's table has in-frame clones only and misses some. This sample yields fewer than 55,000 clones, of which about 90% are seen a single time; roughly 1.4% belongs to the top ten. This TCR was recovered from a young man in good health and CMV-seronegative. The V call is TRBV7-3, the J call TRBJ2-1; 11 bases are shared with TRBD2. Sequencing input: PBMCs. In nucleotides, the CDR3 is TGTGCCAGCAGCTTGTTACTAGCGGGAGCCGGGGCCTACAATGAGCAGTTCTTC. Translated: CASSLLLAGAGAYNEQFF.